This is a list of T cell receptor beta chains from one sample in a study of identical twins. TCRdb passed the 5' RACE reads through MiXCR, listing each CDR3 protein once. The table lists under 800,000 distinct CDR3 sequences, around 20% of them singletons. The same data also went into a second study, on T cells expressing NK-cell markers.

Sequencing was performed on PBMCs. These TCRs come from a woman aged 18-29 years in good health. CDR3s include the opening cysteine and the closing phenylalanine or tryptophan. A D gene is named only where the DNA matches it firmly. Size values are once, few and many counts, or a class for expanded clones, and some rows have none.

size: many
length: 16
V: TRBV5-1
D: TRBD1
J: TRBJ1-1
CDR3: CASSRGQGSVNTEAFF
DNA: TGCGCCAGCAGCCGGGGACAGGGGTCGGTGAACACTGAAGCTTTCTTT

size: once
length: 17
V: TRBV7-2
D: TRBD2
J: TRBJ2-1
CDR3: CASSLLLVGGGYNEQFF
DNA: TGTGCCAGCAGCTTACTCCTAGTGGGGGGGGGCTACAATGAGCAGTTCTTC

size: many
length: 13
V: TRBV6-5
D: TRBD1
J: TRBJ1-2
CDR3: CASSSGGGYGYTF
DNA: TGTGCCAGCAGTTCAGGGGGCGGCTATGGCTACACCTTC

size: .
length: 11
V: TRBV7-9
D: .
J: TRBJ2-5
CDR3: CASSAAVAQYF
DNA: TGTGCCAGCAGCGCAGCGGTAGCCCAGTACTTC

size: few
length: 15
V: TRBV10-3
D: .
J: TRBJ1-2
CDR3: CAISESGRRGYGYTF
DNA: TGTGCCATCAGTGAGTCGGGGAGGAGAGGCTATGGCTACACCTTC

size: many
length: 15
V: TRBV5-1
D: .
J: TRBJ2-7
CDR3: CASSLGRGLNNEQYF
DNA: TGCGCCAGCAGCTTGGGCCGGGGCCTCAACAACGAGCAGTACTTC

size: few
length: 16
V: TRBV4-3
D: .
J: TRBJ2-3
CDR3: CASSRSNTGSTDTQYF
DNA: TGCGCCAGCAGCCGTTCCAATACGGGAAGCACAGATACGCAGTATTTT

size: few
length: 13
V: TRBV9
D: .
J: TRBJ2-3
CDR3: CASSPRGEDTQYF
DNA: TGTGCCAGCAGCCCGCGAGGGGAAGATACGCAGTATTTT

size: few
length: 13
V: TRBV10-3
D: .
J: TRBJ2-3
CDR3: CAIKASPTDTQYF
DNA: TGTGCCATCAAGGCTTCTCCCACAGATACGCAGTATTTT

size: .
length: 14
V: TRBV20-1
D: TRBD2
J: TRBJ2-5
CDR3: CSAALAGGQETQYF
DNA: TGCAGTGCCGCTCTAGCGGGGGGGCAAGAGACCCAGTACTTC

size: many
length: 11
V: TRBV20-1
D: .
J: TRBJ1-2
CDR3: CSASWGGGYTF
DNA: TGCAGTGCCTCGTGGGGAGGCGGCTACACCTTC

size: .
length: 15
V: TRBV20-1
D: .
J: TRBJ2-2
CDR3: CSARTANRDTGELFF
DNA: TGCAGTGCTAGGACGGCTAATCGTGACACCGGGGAGCTGTTTTTT